This T cell receptor beta chain is from a study of OX40 agonist ivuxolimab in advanced cancers. Looking at the study overall: Ivuxolimab, which is an agonistic anti-OX40 (CD134) antibody, was administered to the patients. Patients receiving dose escalation had hepatocellular carcinoma, melanoma, renal cell or head and neck cancer.

TCRdb's copy holds only in-frame clones and misses some; the assay was immunoSEQ multiplex PCR. The sample includes approximately 80,000 clones, around 90% seen only once; the top ten take around 7%. With regard to this clone: The antigen is unknown.

CDR1 is SGHRS, CDR2 YFSETQ, per germline. V dropped 3 bases and J dropped 2; count of bases not matched to a gene: 9. This CDR3 comprises 16 residues. Points from the study as a whole: Dosing at 0.1 to 3.0 mg/kg was accompanied by clonal expansion of CD4+ and CD8+ blood T cells by week 6.

The source material was CD4+ or CD8+ T cells sorted from blood, sampled in a trial of the OX40 agonist ivuxolimab. The sequence was collected from an adult with an advanced solid tumor such as melanoma, head and neck, liver or kidney cancer. The chain employs TRBV5-1 and TRBJ2-5; 8 nucleotides line up with TRBD2. CDR3 in amino acids: CASSSPRTSTQETQYF. Here the CDR3 DNA reads TGCGCCAGCAGCTCCCCTCGGACTAGCACACAAGAGACCCAGTACTTC.